This paragraph covers one TCR beta chain sequence. Its binding antigen is unknown. Per-base quality was not reported, and no clone a single base away is much larger than it. This entry belongs to a study of cytomegalovirus exposure and HLA in healthy donors listed by TCRdb under 2017. For context, the study as a whole: According to an earlier analysis of several hundred of the donors, about 179 million T cells yielded 117 million unique TCR beta sequences and 276 Gb of sequence data. An early release that covered about 600 HLA-typed donors contained approximately 300 gigabases of sequencing data and some 87 million unique TCR sequences. The genetic ancestry cluster associated with self-reported Caucasian donors included 81% of the roughly 400 genotyped donors. The study aimed to test whether cataloging public T cell receptors could reveal signatures of past pathogen exposure. The T cell repertoires of under 700 subjects were profiled by immunosequencing and related to cytomegalovirus serostatus. In addition to the first cohort of approximately 650 subjects, a separate validation cohort of 120 different subjects was used. To predict cytomegalovirus infection status, the study brought together high-throughput TCR immunosequencing, statistical association of individual TCRs with disease status, and machine learning. In a later analysis, previously published TCR beta repertoires from 550 to 750 donors were re-analyzed and high-resolution HLA genotyping was added so that TCR occurrence patterns could be studied. Rather than drawing on any new phenotypic data, the later analysis identified candidate immune exposures from TCR beta sequences and the way those sequences occurred across donors. To decide whether each TCR beta V gene segment behaved as functional or pseudogenic, an earlier analysis of fewer than 750 of the donors relied on high-throughput TCR beta sequencing. Donor age, sex, ethnicity and CMV serostatus were compiled alongside the repertoire data. Genome-wide SNP genotypes for about 60% of the roughly 670 donors were used in a later genetic analysis, which treated that subset as a discovery cohort. All discovery cohort repertoires had been generated using a single sequencing platform. HLA typing covered class I and class II loci at four-digit resolution. Typing coverage varied by locus: about 620-640 donors for A, B, C, DRB1 and DQB1; more than 500 for DQA1; approximately 570 for DPA1; 450 to 480 for DPB1. Because of strong linkage in the cohort, five DR-DQ haplotypes were treated as single units for association and clustering. Among roughly 370 genotyped donors of the cohort, an average of 235,054 unique TCR beta nucleotide sequences were sequenced per donor, roughly a sixth of them non-productive. Study-wide conclusions, independent of this receptor: Immune exposure information for the cohort was limited to CMV serostatus. A further reported finding was that TCR beta sequences accurately predicted the HLA-A and HLA-B alleles for most subjects in the first cohort. When HLA alleles, especially DR and DQ, strongly co-occurred, attributing TCR associations to individual alleles was difficult. A later analysis reported that several top co-occurrence clusters appeared linked to parvovirus B19, influenza, CMV and Epstein-Barr virus. In a later analysis, most CMV-associated TCR beta chains were found to appear HLA-restricted, with HLA associations seemingly driven largely by CMV exposure. An earlier analysis of roughly 570 of the donors showed that most TCR beta V segments appeared in productive rearrangements either about 87% or about 30% of the time, which broadly matched IMGT annotations. Because the 87-base-pair reads could not distinguish some IMGT-functional V segments, including TRBV6-2 and TRBV6-3, those segments were excluded. Three of the identified cytomegalovirus-associated TCR beta chains were confirmed in vitro to be specific for cytomegalovirus antigens. The presence/absence analyses assumed that sequencing depth was roughly uniform across donors, and that assumption may not be true. A later genetic analysis reported fewer N-insertions in productive TCRs among donors in an Asian-associated ancestry cluster than the roughly 700-donor mean. Most TCR sequences were seen in very few donors, while some public TCRs were found in many individuals. The authors suggested that the approach could potentially be extended to other disease states and immunological phenotypes. A later analysis found that HLA-associated TCR beta chains were more clonally expanded and had lower generation probabilities than equally common non-associated chains. The classifier was reported to diagnose cytomegalovirus status with high specificity and sensitivity in both the original and validation cohorts. This cohort had only TCR beta chains sequenced, and the lack of alpha or paired-chain data limited which features could be detected. A later genetic analysis associated a missense DCLRE1C variant with V-gene and J-gene trimming of TCR beta chains, and an independent cohort replicated the association. Roughly 17 rarely observed V segments, including chromosome 9 orphons, were excluded from the earlier analysis of approximately 500 of the donors because counts were too low. Because HLA typing was missing for some donors at each locus, association tests included only the typed subset. Correlated functional status among segregating V segments might be attributable to linkage disequilibrium, but an unknown experimental factor could not be ruled out. According to a later analysis, TCR association rates differed among HLA loci, with DRB1 alleles showing the most associated TCRs and HLA-C alleles showing the fewest. A cluster of highly shared sequence variants was judged likely to represent a technical artifact of the sequencing pipeline. In a later analysis, around 17,000 TCR beta sequences were associated with specific HLA alleles at a false discovery rate of 0.05. In the study, some 160 TCR beta chains were listed as associated with cytomegalovirus.

The cohort comprised 666 healthy bone marrow donors. At the time of sampling, every cohort member was nominally healthy, though immune exposures that went unrecorded were likely present. The donor was CMV seropositive and belonged to the group of about 290 seropositive cohort members. Each donor provided a peripheral blood sample, and peripheral blood mononuclear cells were used for TCR beta sequencing. Genomic DNA was extracted from the blood cell samples with the Qiagen DNeasy Blood Extraction Kit. The method was the immunoSEQ multiplex PCR assay. A mixture of 60 forward primers for TCR Vbeta segments and 13 reverse primers for TCR Jbeta segments was used in the multiplex PCR. A multiplex PCR assay on genomic DNA amplified the CDR3 region of rearranged TCR beta genes. The Illumina HiSeq System was used to sequence the amplified TCR beta libraries as 87-base-pair reads. Processing in the source paper ran as follows. A later analysis tallied approximately 87 million unique TCR beta chains across the 666 repertoires, and about 10 million of those chains were shared by two or more donors. Raw reads were error-corrected and collapsed into unique sequences by a nearest-neighbor algorithm in which closely related sequences were merged to remove PCR and sequencing errors. To assign V, D and J gene segments, CDR3 sequences were aligned to IMGT reference sequences. For a sequence to be retained, a match of at least six nucleotides was required to both a V gene segment and a J gene segment. A rearrangement was called productive if the CDR3 had no stop codons and remained in frame with V and J, and every other rearrangement was called non-productive. CDR3 was defined by IMGT convention, running from the second conserved V-encoded cysteine to the conserved J-encoded phenylalanine. The earlier analysis of roughly 590 of the donors excluded any sequence lacking an unambiguous match to a single V gene segment. An earlier analysis of over 450 of the donors classified V segments as functional when productive rearrangements were above 56.7% and as segregating when the standard deviation between donors was above 5%. A statistical classification framework was built to diagnose cytomegalovirus status from the catalog of TCR beta chain sequences. In a later analysis, V and J genes were assigned by comparing TCR nucleotide sequences against IMGT/GENE-DB human TR gene sequences. The TCRdist pipeline was used in a later analysis to assign CDR3 sequences and most-parsimonious VDJ recombination scenarios. In a later analysis, each TCR beta chain was defined by its CDR3 amino acid sequence together with its V-gene family, and reads without a unique V-gene family were excluded. To address suspected cross-contamination and a sequencing artifact, a later analysis removed 450 to 700 highly shared, low-generation-probability nucleotide sequences. For each public chain, a later analysis derived a clonal expansion index from normalized ranks of inferred template counts within each repertoire. In a later analysis, generation probabilities were computed using a VDJ recombination model fitted to out-of-frame rearrangements, and the results were checked against IGoR. Hypergeometric tests were used in a later analysis to score TCR-TCR, TCR-HLA and TCR-CMV co-occurrence, with a repertoire-size bias correction applied to the TCR pairs. To estimate false discovery rates, a later analysis permuted the HLA or CMV assignments 20 times. In a later analysis, co-occurring TCRs were grouped using DBSCAN, and TCRdist sequence similarity was added for clustering within HLA-allele-positive subsets. Co-occurrence clustering excluded repertoires with fewer than 30,000 or more than 120,000 public chains, plus five with anomalous nucleotide sharing. Here the immuneACCESS table is served through TCRdb, limited to in-frame sequences with V and J called. Missing clones are a known gap in these copies; in checked studies unresolved V genes cover under half, and the rest lacks a known reason. Clonal size and the V and J genes are those of that table, whereas D and trimming came from the DNA. The sample profile shows some 89,000 clones; under 85% of them were found once. The top ten clonotypes cover approximately 4% of the sample.

Sequences SGHDT (CDR1) and YYEEEE (CDR2) are obtained from the germline V gene. From V the trimming removes 4 bases and from J it removes 5 bases, while the gene matches leave 3 bases of the junction unaccounted for. The CDR3, from cysteine to phenylalanine, totals 12 residues. Here the CDR3 DNA is all that survives: 36 bases in frame from base 1. This receptor was identified in a woman aged 40 to 49 in good health and CMV-seropositive. Specimen: PBMCs. The chain joins TRBV5-6 to TRBJ2-7, and TRBD1 aligns with 7 junction nucleotides. The CDR3 protein: CASSATGDEQYF. The nucleotide sequence is given as TGTGCCAGCAGCGCAACAGGGGACGAGCAGTACTTC. Full variable domain (CDR3 extended with the reference TRBV5-6 and TRBJ2-7 proteins): DAGVTQSPTHLIKTRGQQVTLRCSPKSGHDTVSWYQQALGQGPQFIFQYYEEEERQRGNFPDRFSGHQFPNYSSELNVNALLLGDSALYLCASSATGDEQYFGPGTRLTVT.